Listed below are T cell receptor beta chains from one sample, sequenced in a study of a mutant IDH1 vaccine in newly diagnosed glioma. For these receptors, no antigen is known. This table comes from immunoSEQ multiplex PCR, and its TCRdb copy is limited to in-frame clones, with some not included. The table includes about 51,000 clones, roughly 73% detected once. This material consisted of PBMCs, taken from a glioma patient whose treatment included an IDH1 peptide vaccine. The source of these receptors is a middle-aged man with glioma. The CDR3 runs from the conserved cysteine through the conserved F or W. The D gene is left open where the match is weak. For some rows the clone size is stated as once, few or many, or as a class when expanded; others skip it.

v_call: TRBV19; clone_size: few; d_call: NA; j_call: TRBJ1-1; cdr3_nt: TGTGCCACCACGTCCGGAACCGCTAACACTGAAGCTTTCTTT; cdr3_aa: CATTSGTANTEAFF
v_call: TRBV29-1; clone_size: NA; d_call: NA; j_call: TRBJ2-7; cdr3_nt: TGCAGCGCACTCAAGGGGGGAGCCTACGAGCAGTACTTC; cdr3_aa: CSALKGGAYEQYF
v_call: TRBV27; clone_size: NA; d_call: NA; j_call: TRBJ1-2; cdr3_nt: TGTGCCACCCAGTTGCCAGGTTCGAATGGCTACACCTTC; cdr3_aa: CATQLPGSNGYTF
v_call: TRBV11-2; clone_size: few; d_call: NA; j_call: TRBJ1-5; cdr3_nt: TGTGCCAGCAGCAAGACAGGAGATAGCAATCAGCCCCAGCATTTT; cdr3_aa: CASSKTGDSNQPQHF
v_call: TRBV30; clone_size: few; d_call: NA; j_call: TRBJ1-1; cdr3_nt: TGTGCCTGGAACGGACAGATGAACACTGAAGCTTTCTTT; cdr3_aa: CAWNGQMNTEAFF
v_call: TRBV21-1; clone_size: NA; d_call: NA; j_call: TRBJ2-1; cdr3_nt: TGTGCCAGCGGGGGGGCCCCCCCGGGCTCCTACAATGAGCAGTTCTTC; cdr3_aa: CASGGAPPGSYNEQFF
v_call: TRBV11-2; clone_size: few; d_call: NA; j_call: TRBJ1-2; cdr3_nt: TGTGCCAGCAGCTTAGAACCAGCCGGGGGCTATGGCTACACCTTC; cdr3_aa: CASSLEPAGGYGYTF
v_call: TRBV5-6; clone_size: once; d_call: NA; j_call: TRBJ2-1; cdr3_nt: TGTGCCAGCAGCTTGCCGCTTAATGAGCAGTTCTTC; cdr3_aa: CASSLPLNEQFF
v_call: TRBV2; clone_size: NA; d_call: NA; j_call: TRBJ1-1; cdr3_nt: TGTGCCAGCAGTGACGCGCTTGAAGCTTTCTTT; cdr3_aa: CASSDALEAFF
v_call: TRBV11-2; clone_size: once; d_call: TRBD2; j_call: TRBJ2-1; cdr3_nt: TGTGCCAGCAGCTCGCTACCCCGACTAGCGAGCGATGAGCAGTTCTTC; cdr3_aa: CASSSLPRLASDEQFF
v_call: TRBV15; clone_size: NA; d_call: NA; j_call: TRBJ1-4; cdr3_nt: TGTGCCACCAGCAGAGATCTGGTGGGTGAAAAACTGTTTTTT; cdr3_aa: CATSRDLVGEKLFF
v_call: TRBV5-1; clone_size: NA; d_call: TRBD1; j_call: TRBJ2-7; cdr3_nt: TGCGCCAGCAGCGGCGGGACAGGGGCCTACGAGCAGTACTTC; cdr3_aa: CASSGGTGAYEQYF
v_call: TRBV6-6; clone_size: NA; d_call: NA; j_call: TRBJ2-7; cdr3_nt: TGTGCCAGCAGTAAAATAACCTACGAGCAGTACTTC; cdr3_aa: CASSKITYEQYF
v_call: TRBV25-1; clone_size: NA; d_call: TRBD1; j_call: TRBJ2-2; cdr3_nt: TGTGCCAGCAGTAGGGGGCTTTCGGGCACCGGGGAGCTGTTTTTT; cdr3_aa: CASSRGLSGTGELFF
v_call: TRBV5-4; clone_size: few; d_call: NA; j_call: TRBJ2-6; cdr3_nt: TGTGCCAGCAGCCTAGGAGGCTCTGGGGCCAACGTCCTGACTTTC; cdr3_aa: CASSLGGSGANVLTF
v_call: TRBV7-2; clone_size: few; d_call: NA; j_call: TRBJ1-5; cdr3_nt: TGTGCCAGCAGCTTAGCGCGGAGCGGACCCCAGCATTTT; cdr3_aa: CASSLARSGPQHF
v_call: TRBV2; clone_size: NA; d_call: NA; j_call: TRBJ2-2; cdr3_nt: TGTGCCAGCAGTGCACAGGGAACCGGGGAGCTGTTTTTT; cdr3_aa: CASSAQGTGELFF
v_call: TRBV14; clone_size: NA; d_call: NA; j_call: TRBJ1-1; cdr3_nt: TGTGCCAGCAGCAGGCAGATGAACACTGAAGCTTTCTTT; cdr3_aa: CASSRQMNTEAFF
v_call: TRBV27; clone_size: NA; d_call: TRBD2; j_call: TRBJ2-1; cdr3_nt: TGTGCCAGCAGTTTGCGGGGGGGCCGTAATGAGCAGTTCTTC; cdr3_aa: CASSLRGGRNEQFF
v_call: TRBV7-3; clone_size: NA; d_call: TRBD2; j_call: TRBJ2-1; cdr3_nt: TGTGCCAGCAGCTTGGGAGCGGGGGGATACAATGAGCAGTTCTTC; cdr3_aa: CASSLGAGGYNEQFF
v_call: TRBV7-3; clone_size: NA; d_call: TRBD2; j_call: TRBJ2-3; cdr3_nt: TGTGCCAGCAGCTTATCAGCGGGGGAAGGTACGCAGTATTTT; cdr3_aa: CASSLSAGEGTQYF
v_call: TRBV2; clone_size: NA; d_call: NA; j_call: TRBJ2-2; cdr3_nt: TGTGCCAGCAGAAGGGGGGCGGGGGTACGCACCGGGGAGCTGTTTTTT; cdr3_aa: CASRRGAGVRTGELFF
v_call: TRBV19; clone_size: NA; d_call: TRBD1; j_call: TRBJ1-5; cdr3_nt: TGTGCCACCGCAACCACCGGGACAGGGCTTCCCACGCTTAAGCCCCAGCATTTT; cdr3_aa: CATATTGTGLPTLKPQHF
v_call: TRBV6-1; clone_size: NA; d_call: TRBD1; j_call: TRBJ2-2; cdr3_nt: TGTGCCAGCATCCGAACAGGGGGCGTAACCGGGGAGCTGTTTTTT; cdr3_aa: CASIRTGGVTGELFF
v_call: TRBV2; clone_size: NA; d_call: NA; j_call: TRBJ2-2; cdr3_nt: TGTGCCAGCAGCTTTGACAGCACGAACACCGGGGAGCTGTTTTTT; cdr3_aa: CASSFDSTNTGELFF
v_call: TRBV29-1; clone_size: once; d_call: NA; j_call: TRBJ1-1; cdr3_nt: TGCAGCGTTGAAATCTCTAGGGGCACTGAAGCTTTCTTT; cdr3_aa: CSVEISRGTEAFF
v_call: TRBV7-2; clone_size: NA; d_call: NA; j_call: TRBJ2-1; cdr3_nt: TGTGCCAGCAGCTTAGGCGGGGTTAGGGGCGAGCAGTTCTTC; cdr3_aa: CASSLGGVRGEQFF
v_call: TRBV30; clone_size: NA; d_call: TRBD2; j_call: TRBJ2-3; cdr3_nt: TGTGCCTGGAATACCGGGGGGATGACAGATACGCAGTATTTT; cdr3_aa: CAWNTGGMTDTQYF
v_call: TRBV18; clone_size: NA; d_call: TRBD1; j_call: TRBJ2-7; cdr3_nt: TGTGCCAGCTCGCGAGGAACCCCGGGACAGGGGTCCGCCGACTCCTACGAGCAGTACTTC; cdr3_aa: CASSRGTPGQGSADSYEQYF
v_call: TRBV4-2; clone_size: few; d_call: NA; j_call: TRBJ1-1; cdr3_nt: TGTGCCAGCAGCCAAGGAACGGGGGCCTACACTGAAGCTTTCTTT; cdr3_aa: CASSQGTGAYTEAFF
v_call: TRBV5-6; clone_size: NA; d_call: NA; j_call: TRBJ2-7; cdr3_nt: TGTGCCAGCAGCCACACAGGGCCCTACGAGCAGTACTTC; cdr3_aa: CASSHTGPYEQYF
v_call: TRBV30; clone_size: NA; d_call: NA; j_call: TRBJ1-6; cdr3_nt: TGTGCCTGGAGTCCCCTCCGGGAATCATCACCCCTCCACTTT; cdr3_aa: CAWSPLRESSPLHF
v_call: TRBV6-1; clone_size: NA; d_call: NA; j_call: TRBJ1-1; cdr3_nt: TGTGCCAGCAGCAGCAGGGGAAGGCCTGAAGCTTTCTTT; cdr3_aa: CASSSRGRPEAFF
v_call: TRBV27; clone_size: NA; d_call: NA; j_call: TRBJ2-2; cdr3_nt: TGTGCCAGCAGGGCACAGGGGAACACCGGGGAGCTGTTTTTT; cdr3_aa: CASRAQGNTGELFF
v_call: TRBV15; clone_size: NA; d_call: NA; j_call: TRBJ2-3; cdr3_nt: TGTGCCACTACTGGGGTATCCTTCTCGCAAGATACGCAGTATTTT; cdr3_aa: CATTGVSFSQDTQYF
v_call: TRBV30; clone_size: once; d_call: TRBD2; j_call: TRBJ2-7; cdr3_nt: TGTGCCTGGACTGGGCATAGCGGGGGGGTCACCTACGAGCAGTACTTC; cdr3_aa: CAWTGHSGGVTYEQYF
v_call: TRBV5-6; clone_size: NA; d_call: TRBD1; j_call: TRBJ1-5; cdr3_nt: TGTGCCAGCAGCGCGGACAGGGGCTACAATCAGCCCCAGCATTTT; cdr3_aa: CASSADRGYNQPQHF
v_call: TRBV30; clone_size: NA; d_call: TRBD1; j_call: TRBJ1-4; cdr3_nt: TGTGCCTGGAGCGGACAGGGAAGTGAAAAACTGTTTTTT; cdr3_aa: CAWSGQGSEKLFF
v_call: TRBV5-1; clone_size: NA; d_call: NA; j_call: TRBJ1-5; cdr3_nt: TGCGCCAGCAGCTTGGTACCGGGGGGGAAGGGCCAGCCCCAGCATTTT; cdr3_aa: CASSLVPGGKGQPQHF